These 12 T cell receptor beta chains originate from one sample sequenced in a study of cytomegalovirus exposure and HLA in healthy donors. 13 Jbeta primers and 60 Vbeta primers were used for the PCR. Sequencing was performed with immunoSEQ multiplex PCR; in TCRdb, only in-frame clones are kept and a portion is missing. The data hold fewer than 250,000 clones, with about 79% observed a single time. The specimen was PBMCs. The receptors originated from a man younger than 30 in good health and CMV-seronegative.

This sequence joins TRBV2 and TRBJ2-1, with 8 bases identical to TRBD2. V lost 6 bases and J lost 8; bases outside the gene matches: 12. The CDR3 covers 15 residues. Per germline, CDR1 SNHLY and CDR2 FYNNEI. The CDR3 DNA sequence: TGTGCCAGCAGCTCGGGACTAGTACTTATGGATGAGCAGTTCTTC. This encodes CASSSGLVLMDEQFF.

This chain uses TRBV7-2 with TRBJ2-1; weak D call: TRBD2 (6 bases). The germline V gene has CDR1 SGHTA and CDR2 FQGNSA. Trimming cost V 0 bases and J 10 bases, with 22 bases left between them. The CDR3 spans 17 residues. The CDR3 sequence: CASSLALARDSAWEQFF. Written as DNA, the CDR3 is TGTGCCAGCAGCTTAGCCCTCGCCCGGGACTCCGCTTGGGAGCAGTTCTTC. The entire variable domain, with the rest obtained from reference TRBV7-2 and TRBJ2-1, is as follows: GAGVSQSPSNKVTEKGKDVELRCDPISGHTALYWYRQSLGQGLEFLIYFQGNSAPDKSGLPSDRFSAERTGGSVSTLTIQRTQQEDSAVYLCASSLALARDSAWEQFFGPGTRLTVL.

The DNA for the CDR3 is TGTGCCAGCAGCTTAGATCGATTCAGCGGGGCTTCCTACGAGCAGTACTTC. Translation: CASSLDRFSGASYEQYF. The V call is TRBV11-3, the J call TRBJ2-7; the match to TRBD2 covers 7 bases. V shed 0 bases and J 1 base; nucleotides not matched to a gene: 9. The CDR3 loop spans 17 amino acids. The V gene's germline CDR1 is SGHNT and CDR2 YENEEA.

The chain is built from TRBV6-5 and TRBJ1-1, with D maybe TRBD1 (5 bases). CDR1 is MNHEY and CDR2 is SVGAGI in the germline V gene. V was clipped by 0 bases and J by 8 bases, with 13 bases between them. This CDR3 region has 14 residues. CDR3: CASSYSGGTLEAFF. The CDR3 nucleotides are TGTGCCAGCAGTTACTCGGGGGGGACTCTCGAAGCTTTCTTT.

V usage is TRBV4-3 and J usage is TRBJ2-2, with a weak D call TRBD1 (5 bases). CDR3 length equals 15 residues. Trimming left V 5 bases short and J 5 bases short, with 15 bases between. Germline V gene data show CDR1 as LGHNA and CDR2 as YSLEER. The DNA of the CDR3 is TGCGCCAGCAGCTCCCAGGGAATAGCTACCGGGGAGCTGTTTTTT. As protein: CASSSQGIATGELFF.

DNA for the CDR3: TGTGCCAGCAGTGTAGAACAGAACTCCTACAATGAGCAGTTCTTC. It is translated as CASSVEQNSYNEQFF. V usage is TRBV6-4 and J usage is TRBJ2-1; D is unclear. Trimming took off 4 bases at V and 0 bases at J, with 10 bases between the two ends. Germline V lookup: CDR1 MRHNA, CDR2 SNTAGT. The CDR3 contains 15 residues.

The chain employs TRBV27 and TRBJ2-1, with TRBD1 matching 7 bases. CDR3 size: 13 residues. Germline trimming cut 4 bases from V and 3 bases from J; bases unmatched to any gene: 0. The germline V gene has CDR1 MNHEY and CDR2 SMNVEV (reference sequence). The CDR3 DNA is TGTGCCAGCAGTTGGGACAGCTACAATGAGCAGTTCTTC. This encodes CASSWDSYNEQFF.

This clone was picked up a small number of times. V is TRBV6-6 and J is TRBJ1-5; TRBD1 matches 8 bases. This CDR3 region has 14 residues. Germline V gives CDR1 MNHNY, CDR2 SVGAGI (reference sequence). The J segment lost 5 bases and the V segment lost 0 bases, leaving 0 bases of the junction unmatched. CDR3 bases: TGTGCCAGCAGTTACTCACAGGGGGATCAGCCCCAGCATTTT. Translated, it gives CASSYSQGDQPQHF.

The V gene is TRBV6-1, the J gene TRBJ1-2; D perhaps matches TRBD1 (6 bases). This CDR3 region has 14 residues. The V gene's germline CDR1 is MNHNS and CDR2 SASEGT. Trimming removed 4 bases from V and 6 bases from J, with 15 bases in between. This chain's CDR3 is CASSVTAGGHGYTF. CDR3 nucleotide sequence: TGTGCCAGCAGTGTCACCGCGGGGGGGCATGGCTACACCTTC.

This sequence joins TRBV7-2 and TRBJ2-7, with a tentative D call TRBD1 (5 bases). V lost 3 bases, J lost 2 bases, and 8 bases lay in between. The CDR3 extends over 13 amino acids. From germline, CDR1 is SGHTA and CDR2 FQGNSA. CDR3 nucleotides: TGTGCCAGCAGCTTCAGGGCTCCCTACGAGCAGTACTTC. This translates into CASSFRAPYEQYF.

This clone was observed a few times. V and J are TRBV15 and TRBJ2-5; 7 positions agree with TRBD1. V dropped 8 bases and J dropped 5; count of bases not matched to a gene: 8. The CDR3 consists of 13 residues. Germline loops: CDR1 LNHNV, CDR2 YYDKDF (reference sequence). This CDR3 reads CATSTGQRETQYF. The CDR3 bases are TGTGCCACCTCGACAGGGCAGCGGGAGACCCAGTACTTC.

The chain uses TRBV11-1 and TRBJ2-7, with D tentatively TRBD1 (6 bases). Between the trimmed V and J ends, which lost 1 base and 5 bases, there was a span of 12 bases. This CDR3 has 14 amino acids. Germline loops: CDR1 SGHAT, CDR2 FQDESV (reference sequence). CDR3 loop: CASSLDGRGDEQYF. CDR3 bases: TGTGCCAGCAGCTTAGATGGCAGGGGTGACGAGCAGTACTTC.